This T cell receptor beta chain is drawn from a study of blood T cell repertoires in COVID-19. Study background: Samples taken during acute and convalescent COVID-19 were collected in the United States, Italy and Spain. The cDNA or gDNA used as material had been derived from T cells, B-cell-depleted T cells, or PBMCs.

How the authors handled the data: Reference gene primer amplification yielded estimated nucleated cell counts. Profiling relied on immunoSEQ multiplex PCR, and the TCRdb table lists in-frame clones only, not all of them. V and J calls and clone size follow that table, whereas D and trimming were derived from the DNA. The table shows about 260,000 clones, with approximately 90% occurring only once. This CDR3 has 14 residues. V lost 5 bases, J lost 5 bases, and 8 bases stayed unmatched. Germline lookup yields CDR1 SGHRS and CDR2 YFSETQ. The receptor comes from a man aged 55 to 70 who had recovered from COVID-19. The genes are TRBV5-1 and TRBJ2-5, with 8 bases lining up with TRBD1. The material sequenced was peripheral blood. The CDR3 region has the DNA TGCGCCAGCAGGGTGGACAGGGAGGTGGAGACCCAGTACTTC. Its protein is CASRVDREVETQYF. Using reference TRBV5-1 and TRBJ2-5 for the parts outside the CDR3, the full variable domain is KAGVTQTPRYLIKTRGQQVTLSCSPISGHRSVSWYQQTPGQGLQFLFEYFSETQRNKGNFPGRFSGRQFSNSRSEMNVSTLELGDSALYLCASRVDREVETQYFGPGTRLLVL.